Listed here are 30 T cell receptor beta chains from one sample, sequenced in a study of control samples from healthy donors and cancer patients. Clones were sequenced by immunoSEQ multiplex PCR, and TCRdb holds only the in-frame ones, with some missing. This table has tens of thousands of clones, around 86% appearing once. Sequenced input: PBMCs. These receptors all come from a woman aged 50 to 60 with lung cancer.

This clone was counted a single time. The rearrangement joins TRBV15 to TRBJ2-1; possibly TRBD2 for D (7 bases). This CDR3 spans 15 amino acids. V lost 8 bases and J lost 7, with 21 bases in between. Germline assignment: CDR1 LNHNV and CDR2 YYDKDF (reference sequence). The CDR3: CATWKGRGGINEQFF. CDR3 in DNA: TGTGCCACCTGGAAGGGGAGGGGGGGAATAAATGAGCAGTTCTTC.

The CDR3 here is CASSPTGSATNEKLFF. The CDR3 nucleotides are TGCGCCAGCAGCCCGACAGGATCCGCAACTAATGAAAAACTGTTTTTT. The chain recombines TRBV5-1 with TRBJ1-4; D is possibly TRBD1 (6 bases). This CDR3 has 16 residues. Per germline, CDR1 SGHRS and CDR2 YFSETQ. V was pared by 4 bases and J by 0 bases, with 13 bases between.

The chain couples TRBV29-1 to TRBJ1-2; 7 bases line up with TRBD1. This CDR3 contains 15 residues. With V trimmed by 5 bases and J by 4 bases, 13 bases remained unmatched. Germline V lookup: CDR1 SQVTM, CDR2 ANQGSEA. The CDR3 DNA is TGCAGCGTTTGGGGGATGGGCACAGGGGCCTATGGCTACACCTTC. It encodes CSVWGMGTGAYGYTF. Using reference TRBV29-1 and TRBJ1-2 for the parts outside the CDR3, the full variable domain is SAVISQKPSRDICQRGTSLTIQCQVDSQVTMMFWYRQQPGQSLTLIATANQGSEATYESGFVIDKFPISRPNLTFSTLTVSNMSPEDSSIYLCSVWGMGTGAYGYTFGSGTRLTVV.

The chain couples TRBV7-9 to TRBJ2-7, with TRBD2 as a possible D gene (5 bases). The CDR3 spans 13 residues. CDR1 is SEHNR and CDR2 is FQNEAQ in the germline V gene (reference sequence). Trimming removed 6 bases at V and 3 bases at J, with 12 bases between. The CDR3 coding sequence is TGTGCCAGCAGTCGTACCGGGGTCTACGAGCAGTACTTC. Translated: CASSRTGVYEQYF.

This chain uses TRBV5-1 with TRBJ1-1; a weak D match, TRBD1 (5 bases). This CDR3 contains 17 residues. V was trimmed by 4 bases and J by 4 bases, leaving 23 bases between them. In germline, CDR1 is SGHRS, CDR2 YFSETQ. The CDR3: CASSPQVGVRAPTEAFF. The CDR3 DNA sequence: TGCGCCAGCAGCCCCCAGGTGGGTGTCAGGGCGCCCACTGAAGCTTTCTTT.

The chain is built from TRBV18 and TRBJ1-2; unclear D gene. The CDR3 covers 14 residues. Germline CDR1 KGHSH, CDR2 LQKENI. The ends were cut back, 0 bases at V and 4 bases at J, with 9 bases in the middle. CDR3 region: CASSPPDGSYGYTF. CDR3 DNA sequence: TGTGCCAGCTCACCACCCGACGGTTCCTATGGCTACACCTTC. The variable domain in full, with the rest retrieved from reference TRBV18 and TRBJ1-2, is NAGVMQNPRHLVRRRGQEARLRCSPMKGHSHVYWYRQLPEEGLKFMVYLQKENIIDESGMPKERFSAEFPKEGPSILRIQQVVRGDSAAYFCASSPPDGSYGYTFGSGTRLTVV.

This clone was seen a few times. The rearrangement links TRBV5-4 to TRBJ2-7; 7 bases match TRBD1. CDR3 length: 14 amino acids. The J segment lost 4 bases and the V segment lost 2 bases, leaving 6 bases of the junction unmatched. Germline CDR1 is SGHNT and CDR2 is YYREEE (reference sequence). As DNA, the CDR3 is TGTGCCAGCAGCTTCCCGGACAGGTCTTACGAGCAGTACTTC. It yields the protein CASSFPDRSYEQYF.

This sequence joins TRBV2 and TRBJ1-3, with a possible D match to TRBD1 (5 bases). The CDR3 length is 13 residues. CDR1 and CDR2 (germline): SNHLY, FYNNEI. V lost 4 bases and J 4 bases, leaving 8 bases between the germline ends. The CDR3 region has the DNA TGTGCCAGCAGTGTCAGGGTCGGAAACACCATATATTTT. Translating it yields CASSVRVGNTIYF.

The V call is TRBV20-1, the J call TRBJ2-7; D is uncertain. The length of the CDR3 is 13 residues. Trimming shortened V by 3 bases and J by 2 bases, and 11 bases separated the two germline ends. Germline CDR1 DFQATT, CDR2 SNEGSKA (reference sequence). CDR3 residues: CSASVGNPYEQYF. In DNA form, the CDR3 reads TGCAGTGCTAGTGTAGGGAATCCCTACGAGCAGTACTTC.

V usage is TRBV27 and J usage is TRBJ1-2; D gene ambiguous. The germline V and J ends were trimmed by 0 bases and 2 bases, with 4 bases remaining between them. Germline V gives CDR1 MNHEY, CDR2 SMNVEV (reference sequence). CDR3 size: 13 residues. CDR3 bases: TGTGCCAGCAGTTTATCCGGGAACTATGGCTACACCTTC. It codes for CASSLSGNYGYTF.

V and J are TRBV7-2 and TRBJ2-7, with 8 bases that match TRBD1. The V gene end was trimmed by 5 bases and the J gene end by 3 bases; junction bases not matched to a gene: 9. There are 15 residues in the CDR3. Germline lookup yields CDR1 SGHTA and CDR2 FQGNSA. CDR3 region: CASSEGAGQGYEQYF. CDR3 sequence (DNA): TGTGCCAGCAGCGAGGGGGCCGGACAGGGCTACGAGCAGTACTTC.

The V gene is TRBV28, the J gene TRBJ1-1, with D possibly being TRBD1 (5 bases). CDR3 length: 14 amino acids. Deletions cut 5 bases from V and 3 bases from J, with 13 bases between. Per the germline V gene, CDR1 is MDHEN and CDR2 is SYDVKM. The CDR3 loop is CASSLGWGDTEAFF. CDR3 DNA sequence: TGTGCCAGCAGTCTCGGCTGGGGGGACACTGAAGCTTTCTTT.

This clone was counted a single time. The V and J genes are TRBV7-6 and TRBJ2-3, with D tentatively TRBD1 (6 bases). The CDR3 sequence is 15 residues long. V shed 4 bases and J shed 3 bases, with 14 bases lying between them. Germline values: CDR1 SGHVS, CDR2 FNYEAQ. CDR3 DNA: TGTGCCAGCAGCTCCCGGGAAGGGGGAACAGATACGCAGTATTTT. It specifies CASSSREGGTDTQYF.

The V gene is TRBV24-1, the J gene TRBJ2-1, with D maybe TRBD2 (6 bases). The CDR3 totals 13 residues. V was pared by 0 bases and J by 14 bases, with 13 bases between. Germline CDR1 and CDR2: KGHDR and SFDVKD. The CDR3 DNA sequence: TGTGCCACCAGTGATTTGAACGGGGGTAACGAGTTCTTC. Encoded protein: CATSDLNGGNEFF.

The chain carries TRBV19 and TRBJ2-5; D not resolved. The CDR3 has 14 residues. Germline V gene sequence: CDR1 LNHDA, CDR2 SQIVND (reference sequence). Trimming removed 0 bases at V and 5 bases at J, with 10 bases between. DNA for the CDR3: TGTGCCAGTAGTATAGATGCTGGGATCGAGACCCAGTACTTC. It codes for CASSIDAGIETQYF.

This clone was seen a few times. The chain recombines TRBV6-5 with TRBJ1-5; tentatively, D is TRBD1 (5 bases). There are 15 residues in the CDR3. V was pared by 6 bases and J by 1 base, with 13 bases between. CDR1 is MNHEY, CDR2 SVGAGI, per germline. The CDR3 sequence is CASRINRDSNQPQHF. The CDR3 coding sequence is TGTGCCAGCAGGATAAACCGGGACAGCAATCAGCCCCAGCATTTT.

With regard to this clone: In the same sample, other DNA sequences code for this CDR3. The chain joins TRBV3-1 (or the pseudogene TRBV3-2) to TRBJ1-1; maybe TRBD1 (6 bases). Trimming pared 5 bases from V and 3 bases from J, leaving 10 bases between. Germline CDR1 reads LGHDT; CDR2 reads YNNKEL (reference sequence). The CDR3 runs to 13 residues. This CDR3 reads CASSSDRYTEAFF. The CDR3 DNA is TGTGCCAGCAGCTCCGACAGGTACACTGAAGCTTTCTTT.

The chain uses TRBV7-9 and TRBJ1-1; D gene uncertain. Germline V gene lookup returns CDR1 SEHNR and CDR2 FQNEAQ (reference sequence). The CDR3 extends over 13 amino acids. Trimming left V 4 bases short and J 5 bases short, with 11 bases between. The CDR3 loop is CASSSDPGTEAFF. Written as DNA, the CDR3 is TGTGCCAGCAGCTCTGATCCTGGAACTGAAGCTTTCTTT.

This chain connects TRBV7-2 to TRBJ1-2, with 9 bases matching TRBD1. Looked up from germline, CDR1 is SGHTA and CDR2 is FQGNSA. V lost 4 bases to trimming and J lost 6 bases; unmatched junction nucleotides: 6. This CDR3 contains 14 residues. CDR3 sequence: CASSSRDRVNGYTF. For the CDR3, the DNA is TGTGCCAGCAGCTCCCGGGACAGGGTGAATGGCTACACCTTC.

This chain uses TRBV24-1 with TRBJ2-1; TRBD2 matches at 7 bases. The CDR3 runs to 17 residues. V lost 0 bases and J lost 0; bases outside the gene matches: 4. Germline assignment: CDR1 KGHDR and CDR2 SFDVKD. The chain's CDR3 is CATSDLAAGVSYNEQFF. As DNA, the CDR3 is TGTGCCACCAGTGATTTGGCGGCGGGGGTCTCCTACAATGAGCAGTTCTTC.

CDR3 coding DNA: TGTGCCAGCTCACCAAAGGCAGTCGGGAACACTGAAGCTTTCTTT. Translation gives CASSPKAVGNTEAFF. V gene TRBV18 combines with J gene TRBJ1-1; the D is unclear. Germline values: CDR1 KGHSH, CDR2 LQKENI. The ends were cut back, 2 bases at V and 1 base at J, with 11 bases in the middle. The length of the CDR3 is 15 residues.

This rearrangement joins TRBV6-2 or TRBV6-3 to TRBJ1-1; TRBD1 matches 8 bases. The CDR3 is 14 residues long. V dropped 5 bases and J dropped 0; count of bases not matched to a gene: 2. Germline V lookup: CDR1 MNHEY, CDR2 SVGEGT. CDR3 sequence reads: CASSRQGLNTEAFF. The CDR3 DNA reads TGTGCCAGCAGTCGACAGGGGCTGAACACTGAAGCTTTCTTT.

The chain links TRBV3-1 (or the pseudogene TRBV3-2) to TRBJ1-1; D unresolved. V lost 4 bases and J 5 bases, leaving 17 bases between the germline ends. The CDR3 contains 15 residues. Germline V gene data show CDR1 as LGHDT and CDR2 as YNNKEL (reference sequence). The CDR3 here is CASSPRMGAKTEAFF. CDR3 nucleotides: TGTGCCAGCAGCCCCAGGATGGGCGCGAAGACTGAAGCTTTCTTT.

In its sample, this clone was seen a few times. This rearrangement joins TRBV19 to TRBJ1-2; D unclear. The CDR3 is made up of 14 amino acids. Germline V CDR1 and CDR2: LNHDA, SQIVND (reference sequence). The V and J ends lost 2 bases and 8 bases respectively, with 15 bases between them. The CDR3 bases are TGTGCCAGTAGTATAAGAGTGGACTCAGGAGGCTACACCTTC. Translated, it gives CASSIRVDSGGYTF.

This clone has only a few counts. This rearrangement joins TRBV3-1 (or the pseudogene TRBV3-2) to TRBJ1-5; tentative D call: TRBD1 (5 bases). Germline loops: CDR1 LGHDT, CDR2 YNNKEL (reference sequence). The CDR3 consists of 14 residues. Trimming removed 1 base from V and 6 bases from J, with 10 bases in between. CDR3 sequence reads: CASSQGRGGQPQHF. Written as DNA, the CDR3 is TGTGCCAGCAGCCAAGGGAGGGGCGGTCAGCCCCAGCATTTT.

The chain combines TRBV24-1 with TRBJ2-2; D is possibly TRBD1 (5 bases). Germline V gene data show CDR1 as KGHDR and CDR2 as SFDVKD. Trimming took 9 bases from V and 0 from J, leaving 7 bases between them. The CDR3 sequence is 13 residues long. The CDR3 protein is CATAGSNTGELFF. The DNA for the CDR3 is TGTGCCACCGCAGGGTCGAACACCGGGGAGCTGTTTTTT.

The V call is TRBV11-1, the J call TRBJ2-1; TRBD1 aligns across 9 bases. Per germline, CDR1 SGHAT and CDR2 FQDESV (reference sequence). The CDR3 consists of 15 residues. The V and J ends lost 5 bases and 7 bases, in that order; junction bases with no gene match: 9. The CDR3 region is CASSPGQGDANEQFF. The CDR3 bases are TGTGCCAGCAGCCCGGGACAGGGTGATGCGAATGAGCAGTTCTTC.

The V and J genes are TRBV18 and TRBJ1-1, with D hard to call. Germline values: CDR1 KGHSH, CDR2 LQKENI. This CDR3 spans 12 amino acids. V was trimmed by 3 bases and J by 5 bases, leaving 7 bases between them. Written as DNA, the CDR3 is TGTGCCAGCTCACCCGAACGAACTGAAGCTTTCTTT. As protein: CASSPERTEAFF.

J is TRBJ1-3 and V is TRBV11-3, with D perhaps matching TRBD1 (6 bases). There are 16 residues in the CDR3. Germline V gene data show CDR1 as SGHNT and CDR2 as YENEEA. With 0 bases removed from V and 0 bases from J, the gap between germline ends came to 9 bases. CDR3 residues: CASSLEGASSGNTIYF. Here the CDR3 DNA reads TGTGCCAGCAGCTTAGAGGGGGCGAGCTCTGGAAACACCATATATTTT.

The gene calls are TRBV2 and TRBJ1-2; D may be TRBD1 (6 bases). The V and J ends lost 4 bases and 4 bases respectively, with 13 bases between them. In germline, CDR1 is SNHLY, CDR2 FYNNEI. The CDR3 sequence is 14 residues long. The CDR3 nucleotides are TGTGCCAGCAGTGCCGATCAGGGGTCCTATGGCTACACCTTC. Protein sequence: CASSADQGSYGYTF.